A selection of T cell receptor beta chains follows, all from one sample in a study of blood T cell repertoires in COVID-19. Profiled with immunoSEQ multiplex PCR; TCRdb holds only in-frame clones, not every one. The sample yields about 200,000 clones, around 90% seen once. Material for sequencing was peripheral blood. The receptors were sampled from a man aged 55 to 70 with active or convalescent COVID-19. Both conserved end residues are part of each CDR3. Fields, in order: clone size, D gene, V gene, J gene, CDR3 DNA, CDR3 protein. A D gene is named only where the DNA matches it firmly. A row's size may be missing; if present it is once, few, many or a size class.

>.|TRBD2|TRBV6-2/TRBV6-3|TRBJ2-5
TGTGCCAGCAGTTACTCGCTTGGGGGGGTCGTACAAGAGACCCAGTACTTC
CASSYSLGGVVQETQYF
>.|.|TRBV9|TRBJ1-4
TGTGCCAGCAGTTCTCCCGGGGAAAAACTGTTTTTT
CASSSPGEKLFF
>.|TRBD2|TRBV10-3|TRBJ2-1
TGTGCCATCAGTGACACCGGGACTAGCGGGGGAATTATTACCTCCACCCCCCCATACAATGAGCAGTTCTTC
CAISDTGTSGGIITSTPPYNEQFF
>many|TRBD1|TRBV19|TRBJ1-5
TGTGCCAGTAGCGACAGGGGGCGCCGACAGCCCCAGCATTTT
CASSDRGRRQPQHF
>.|.|TRBV6-5|TRBJ1-2
TGTGCCAGCAGTTACCCGCAGGCCGGGGTGGATGGCTACACCTTC
CASSYPQAGVDGYTF
>.|TRBD1|TRBV5-1|TRBJ1-1
TGCGCCAGCAGCTTGTCAGGGGGGAACACTGAAGCTTTCTTT
CASSLSGGNTEAFF
>.|TRBD2|TRBV19|TRBJ2-2
TGTGCCAGTAAGGCGCTAGCGGGGAACACCGGGGAGCTGTTTTTT
CASKALAGNTGELFF
>.|.|TRBV10-3|TRBJ1-1
TGTGCCATCACCTCAGGGTTAGGGAACACTGAAGCTTTCTTT
CAITSGLGNTEAFF
>.|TRBD1|TRBV4-2|TRBJ1-4
TGTGCCAGCAGCCAAGAGGGACAGCCTGAAAAACTGTTTTTT
CASSQEGQPEKLFF
>.|TRBD1|TRBV18|TRBJ2-3
TGTGCCAGCTCACCTCGACAGGGCCCAGGAACAGATACGCAGTATTTT
CASSPRQGPGTDTQYF
>.|.|TRBV20-1|TRBJ2-7
TGCAGTGCTATTTACTCCTACGAGCAGTACTTC
CSAIYSYEQYF
>.|TRBD2|TRBV4-1|TRBJ2-3
TGCGCCAGCAGCCAAGGTCTAGCGGGGTTACTGGGTACGCAGTATTTT
CASSQGLAGLLGTQYF
>.|.|TRBV7-9|TRBJ2-7
TGTGCCAGCAGCATAGGCCCGCGAGAGCAGTACTTC
CASSIGPREQYF
>once|.|TRBV5-4|TRBJ1-1
TGTGCCAGCAGACCTACTCTGAACACTGAAGCTTTCTTT
CASRPTLNTEAFF
>.|TRBD1|TRBV5-1|TRBJ1-1
TGCGCCAGCAGCTCCGGGACAGGGCTATTCACTGAAGCTTTCTTT
CASSSGTGLFTEAFF
>.|.|TRBV11-2|TRBJ1-6
TGTGCCAGCAGCTTGCTCCCCTCCAGACAGTCTGTTTCACCCCTCCACTTT
CASSLLPSRQSVSPLHF
>.|TRBD1|TRBV6-1|TRBJ1-2
TGTGCCAGCAGTGAAGCGGGGACAGGGTATGGCTACACCTTC
CASSEAGTGYGYTF
>.|TRBD1|TRBV19|TRBJ1-2
TGTGCCAGCGTACAGGGGCTAAACTATGGCTACACCTTC
CASVQGLNYGYTF
>.|.|TRBV3-1/TRBV3-2|TRBJ2-7
TGTGCCAGCAGCCAAGAAAGCCAAACAGGTGCCTACGAGCAGTACTTC
CASSQESQTGAYEQYF
>.|TRBD2|TRBV11-3|TRBJ2-1
TGTGCCAGCAGCCCCCGCGGGACTAGCGGGGGGGGTTCCTACAATGAGCAGTTCTTC
CASSPRGTSGGGSYNEQFF
>.|TRBD1|TRBV5-1|TRBJ2-7
TGCGCCAGCAGCCTAGGACAGGGAGGTTACGAGCAGTACTTC
CASSLGQGGYEQYF
>.|.|TRBV2|TRBJ1-1
TGTGCCAGCAGTCTGACACGAGACACTGAAGCTTTCTTT
CASSLTRDTEAFF